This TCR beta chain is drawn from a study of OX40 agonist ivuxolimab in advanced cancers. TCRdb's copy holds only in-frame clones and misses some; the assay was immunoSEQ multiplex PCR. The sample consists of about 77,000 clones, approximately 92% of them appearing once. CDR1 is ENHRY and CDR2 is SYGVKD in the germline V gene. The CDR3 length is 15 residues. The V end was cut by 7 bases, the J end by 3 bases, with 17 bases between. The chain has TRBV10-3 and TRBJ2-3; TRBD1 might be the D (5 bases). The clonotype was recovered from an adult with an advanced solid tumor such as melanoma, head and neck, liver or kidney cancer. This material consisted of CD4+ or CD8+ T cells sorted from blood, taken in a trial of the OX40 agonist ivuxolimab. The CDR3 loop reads CAITQGFGRTDTQYF. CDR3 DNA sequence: TGTGCCATCACTCAGGGTTTTGGGCGAACAGATACGCAGTATTTT.